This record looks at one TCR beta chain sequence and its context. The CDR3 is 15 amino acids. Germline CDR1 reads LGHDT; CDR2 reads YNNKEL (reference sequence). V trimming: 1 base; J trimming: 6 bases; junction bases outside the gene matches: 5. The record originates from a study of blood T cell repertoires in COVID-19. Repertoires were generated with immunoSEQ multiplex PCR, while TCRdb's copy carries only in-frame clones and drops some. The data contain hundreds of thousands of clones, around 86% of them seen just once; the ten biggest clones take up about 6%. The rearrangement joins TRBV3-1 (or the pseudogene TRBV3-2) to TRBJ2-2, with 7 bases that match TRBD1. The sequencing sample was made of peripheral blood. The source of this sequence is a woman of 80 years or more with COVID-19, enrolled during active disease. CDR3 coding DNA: TGTGCCAGCAGCCAAGGCGACAGGGTGTCCGGGGAGCTGTTTTTT. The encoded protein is CASSQGDRVSGELFF.